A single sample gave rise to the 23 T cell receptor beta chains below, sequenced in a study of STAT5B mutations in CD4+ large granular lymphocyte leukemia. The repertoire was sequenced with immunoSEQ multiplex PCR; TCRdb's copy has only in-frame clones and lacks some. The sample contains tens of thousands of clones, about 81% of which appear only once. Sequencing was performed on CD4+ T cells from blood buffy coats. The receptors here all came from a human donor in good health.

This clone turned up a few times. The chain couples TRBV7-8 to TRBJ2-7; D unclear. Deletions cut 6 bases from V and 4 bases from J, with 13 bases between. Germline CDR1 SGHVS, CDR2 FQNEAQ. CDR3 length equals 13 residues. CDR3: CASRGWAHYEQYF. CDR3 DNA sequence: TGTGCCAGCAGGGGATGGGCACATTACGAGCAGTACTTC.

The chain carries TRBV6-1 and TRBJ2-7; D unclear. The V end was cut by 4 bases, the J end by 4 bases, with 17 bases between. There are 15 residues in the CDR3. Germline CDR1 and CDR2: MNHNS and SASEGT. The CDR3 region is CASSVGSRGEYEQYF. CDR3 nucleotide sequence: TGTGCCAGCAGTGTCGGTTCCCGAGGAGAATACGAGCAGTACTTC.

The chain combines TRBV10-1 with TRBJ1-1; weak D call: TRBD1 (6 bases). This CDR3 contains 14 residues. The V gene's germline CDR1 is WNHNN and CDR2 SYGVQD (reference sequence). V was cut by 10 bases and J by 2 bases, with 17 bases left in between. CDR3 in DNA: TGCGCCATACTATACACGACAGGCAACACTGAAGCTTTCTTT. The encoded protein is CAILYTTGNTEAFF.

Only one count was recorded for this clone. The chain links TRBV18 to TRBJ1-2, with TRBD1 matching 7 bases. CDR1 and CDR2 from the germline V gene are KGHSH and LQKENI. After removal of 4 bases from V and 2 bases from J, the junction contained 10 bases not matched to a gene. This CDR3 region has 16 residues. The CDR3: CASSRYRGQTNYGYTF. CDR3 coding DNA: TGTGCCAGCTCACGGTACAGGGGCCAAACGAACTATGGCTACACCTTC.

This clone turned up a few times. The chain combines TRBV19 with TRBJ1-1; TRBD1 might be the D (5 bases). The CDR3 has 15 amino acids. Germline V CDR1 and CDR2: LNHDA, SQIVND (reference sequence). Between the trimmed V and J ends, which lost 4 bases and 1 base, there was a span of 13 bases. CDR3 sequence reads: CASSTDIGGNTEAFF. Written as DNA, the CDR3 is TGTGCCAGTAGTACGGACATAGGCGGGAACACTGAAGCTTTCTTT.

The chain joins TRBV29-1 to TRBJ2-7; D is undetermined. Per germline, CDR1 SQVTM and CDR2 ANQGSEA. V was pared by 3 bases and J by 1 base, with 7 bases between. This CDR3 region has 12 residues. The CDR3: CSVEDGSYEQYF. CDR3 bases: TGCAGCGTTGAGGACGGATCCTACGAGCAGTACTTC.

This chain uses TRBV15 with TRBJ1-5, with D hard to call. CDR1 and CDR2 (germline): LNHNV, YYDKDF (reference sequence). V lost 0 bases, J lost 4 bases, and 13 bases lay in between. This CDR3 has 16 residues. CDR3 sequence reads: CATSRDRTRGNQPQHF. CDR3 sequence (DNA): TGTGCCACCAGCAGAGATCGCACTCGTGGAAATCAGCCCCAGCATTTT. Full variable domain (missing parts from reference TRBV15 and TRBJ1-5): DAMVIQNPRYQVTQFGKPVTLSCSQTLNHNVMYWYQQKSSQAPKLLFHYYDKDFNNEADTPDNFQSRRPNTSFCFLDIRSPGLGDTAMYLCATSRDRTRGNQPQHFGDGTRLSIL.

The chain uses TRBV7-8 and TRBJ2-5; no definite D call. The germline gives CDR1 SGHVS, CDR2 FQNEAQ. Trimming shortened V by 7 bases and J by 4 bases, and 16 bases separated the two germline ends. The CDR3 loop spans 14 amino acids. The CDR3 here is CASTPRLVRETQYF. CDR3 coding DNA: TGTGCCAGCACCCCTAGGCTAGTGAGAGAGACCCAGTACTTC. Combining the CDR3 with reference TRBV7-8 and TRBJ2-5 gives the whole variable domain GAGVSQSPRYKVAKRGQDVALRCDPISGHVSLFWYQQALGQGPEFLTYFQNEAQLDKSGLPSDRFFAERPEGSVSTLKIQRTQQEDSAVYLCASTPRLVRETQYFGPGTRLLVL.

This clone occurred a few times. The CDR3 DNA reads TGCGCCAGCAGCCCCAACGATGGGACGGCCTACGAGCAGTACTTC. Its protein is CASSPNDGTAYEQYF. J is TRBJ2-7 and V is TRBV4-3, with D possibly called TRBD1 or TRBD2 (5 bases each). Deletions cut 4 bases from V and 2 bases from J, with 15 bases between. The germline CDR1 and CDR2 sequences are LGHNA and YSLEER. The CDR3 sequence is 15 residues long.

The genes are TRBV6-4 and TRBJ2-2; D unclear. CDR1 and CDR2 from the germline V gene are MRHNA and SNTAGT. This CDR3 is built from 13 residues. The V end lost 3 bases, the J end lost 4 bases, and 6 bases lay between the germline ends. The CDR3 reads CASSERRTGELFF. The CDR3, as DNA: TGTGCCAGCAGTGAAAGGCGCACCGGGGAGCTGTTTTTT.

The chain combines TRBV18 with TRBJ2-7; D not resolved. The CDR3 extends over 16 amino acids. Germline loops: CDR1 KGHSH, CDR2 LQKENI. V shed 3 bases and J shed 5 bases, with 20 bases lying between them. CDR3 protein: CASSPLQGRFGDEQYF. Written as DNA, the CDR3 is TGTGCCAGCTCACCCCTACAAGGACGGTTTGGAGACGAGCAGTACTTC. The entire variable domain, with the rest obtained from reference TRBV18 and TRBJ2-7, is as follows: NAGVMQNPRHLVRRRGQEARLRCSPMKGHSHVYWYRQLPEEGLKFMVYLQKENIIDESGMPKERFSAEFPKEGPSILRIQQVVRGDSAAYFCASSPLQGRFGDEQYFGPGTRLTVT.

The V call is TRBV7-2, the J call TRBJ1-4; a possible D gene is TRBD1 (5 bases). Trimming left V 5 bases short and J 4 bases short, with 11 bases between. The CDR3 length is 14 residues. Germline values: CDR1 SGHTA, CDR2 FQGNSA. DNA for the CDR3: TGTGCCAGCAGCGCGGGGGGAATTAATGAAAAACTGTTTTTT. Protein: CASSAGGINEKLFF. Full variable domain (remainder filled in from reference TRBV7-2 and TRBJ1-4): GAGVSQSPSNKVTEKGKDVELRCDPISGHTALYWYRQSLGQGLEFLIYFQGNSAPDKSGLPSDRFSAERTGGSVSTLTIQRTQQEDSAVYLCASSAGGINEKLFFGSGTQLSVL.

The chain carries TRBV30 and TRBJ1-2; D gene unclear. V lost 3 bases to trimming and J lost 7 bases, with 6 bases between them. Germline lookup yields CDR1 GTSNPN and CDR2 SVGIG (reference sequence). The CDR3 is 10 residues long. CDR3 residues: CAWRGGGYTF. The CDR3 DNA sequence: TGTGCCTGGAGAGGCGGTGGCTACACCTTC.

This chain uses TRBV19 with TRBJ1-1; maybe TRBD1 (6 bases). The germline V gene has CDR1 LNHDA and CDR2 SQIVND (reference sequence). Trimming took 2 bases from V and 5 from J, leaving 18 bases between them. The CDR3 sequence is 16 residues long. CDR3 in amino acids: CASSIYPGQGSTEAFF. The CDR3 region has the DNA TGTGCCAGTAGTATATATCCCGGGCAGGGGAGTACTGAAGCTTTCTTT. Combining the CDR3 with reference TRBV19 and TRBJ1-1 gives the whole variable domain DGGITQSPKYLFRKEGQNVTLSCEQNLNHDAMYWYRQDPGQGLRLIYYSQIVNDFQKGDIAEGYSVSREKKESFPLTVTSAQKNPTAFYLCASSIYPGQGSTEAFFGQGTRLTVV.

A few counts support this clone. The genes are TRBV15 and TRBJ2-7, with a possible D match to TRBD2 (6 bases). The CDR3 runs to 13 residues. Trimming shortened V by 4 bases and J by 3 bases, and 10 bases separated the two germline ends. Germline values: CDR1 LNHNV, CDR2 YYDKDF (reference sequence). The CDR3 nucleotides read TGTGCCACCAGCACGGTGGGAGGCTACGAGCAGTACTTC. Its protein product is CATSTVGGYEQYF.

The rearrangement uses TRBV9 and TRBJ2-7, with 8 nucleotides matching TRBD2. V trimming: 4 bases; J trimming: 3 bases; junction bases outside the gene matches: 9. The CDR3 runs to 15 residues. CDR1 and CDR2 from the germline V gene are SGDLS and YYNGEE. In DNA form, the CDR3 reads TGTGCCAGCAGCCCCTCTACTAGCGGTCTCTACGAGCAGTACTTC. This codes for CASSPSTSGLYEQYF.

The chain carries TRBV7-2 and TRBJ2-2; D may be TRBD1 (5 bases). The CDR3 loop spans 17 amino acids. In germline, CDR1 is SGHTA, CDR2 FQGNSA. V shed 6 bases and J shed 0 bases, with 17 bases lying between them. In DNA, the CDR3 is TGTGCCAGCAGTTTAAAGTGGGGCAGCTCGAACACCGGGGAGCTGTTTTTT. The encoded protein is CASSLKWGSSNTGELFF.

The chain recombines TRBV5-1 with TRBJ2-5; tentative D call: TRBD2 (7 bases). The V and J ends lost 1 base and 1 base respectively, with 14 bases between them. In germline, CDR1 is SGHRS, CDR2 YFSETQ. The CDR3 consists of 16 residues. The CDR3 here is CASSLTSGGAQETQYF. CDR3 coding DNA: TGCGCCAGCAGCTTGACCTCGGGGGGCGCCCAAGAGACCCAGTACTTC.

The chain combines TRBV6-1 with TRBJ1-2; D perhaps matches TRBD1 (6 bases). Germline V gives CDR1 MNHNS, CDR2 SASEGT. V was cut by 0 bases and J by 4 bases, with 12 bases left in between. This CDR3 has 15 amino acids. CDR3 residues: CASSEAWGRGYGYTF. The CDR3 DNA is TGTGCCAGCAGTGAAGCTTGGGGGCGCGGCTATGGCTACACCTTC.

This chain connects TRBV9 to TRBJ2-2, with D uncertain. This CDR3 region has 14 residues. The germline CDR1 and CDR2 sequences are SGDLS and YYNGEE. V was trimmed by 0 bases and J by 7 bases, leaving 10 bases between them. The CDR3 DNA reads TGTGCCAGCAGCGTAGACCAGGAATACGGGGAGCTGTTTTTT. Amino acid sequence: CASSVDQEYGELFF.

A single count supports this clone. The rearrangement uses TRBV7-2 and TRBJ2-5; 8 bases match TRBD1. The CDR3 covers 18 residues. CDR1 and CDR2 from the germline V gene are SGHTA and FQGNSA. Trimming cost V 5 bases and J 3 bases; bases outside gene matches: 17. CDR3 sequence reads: CASSPRPPKTGAEETQYF. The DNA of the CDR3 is TGTGCCAGCAGCCCCCGACCCCCTAAGACAGGGGCGGAAGAGACCCAGTACTTC.

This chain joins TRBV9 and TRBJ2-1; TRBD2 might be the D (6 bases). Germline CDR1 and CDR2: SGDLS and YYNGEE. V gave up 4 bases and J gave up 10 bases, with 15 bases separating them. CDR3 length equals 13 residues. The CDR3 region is CASSPGGLGEQFF. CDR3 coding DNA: TGTGCCAGCAGCCCCGGGGGTTTAGGGGAGCAGTTCTTC.

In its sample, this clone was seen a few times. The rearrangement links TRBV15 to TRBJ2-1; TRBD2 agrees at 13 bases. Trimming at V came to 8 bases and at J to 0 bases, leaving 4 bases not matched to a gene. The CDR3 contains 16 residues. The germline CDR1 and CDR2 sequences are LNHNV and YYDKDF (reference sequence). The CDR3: CATRGLAGSSYNEQFF. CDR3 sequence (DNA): TGTGCCACCCGGGGACTAGCGGGAAGCTCCTACAATGAGCAGTTCTTC.